Listed below are T cell receptor beta chains from one sample, sequenced in a study of cytomegalovirus exposure and HLA in healthy donors. Repertoires were generated with immunoSEQ multiplex PCR, while TCRdb's copy carries only in-frame clones and drops some. This sample yields some 150,000 clones, of which about two thirds are seen a single time; less than 5% belongs to the top ten. What was sequenced was PBMCs. The origin of the receptors is a man aged 60 to 69 in good health and CMV-seronegative. The CDR3 runs from the conserved cysteine through the conserved F or W. The order of the fields is J gene, V gene, D gene, clone size, CDR3 protein, CDR3 DNA. A D gene is named only where the DNA matches it firmly. Rows give clone size only sometimes, using once, few, many, or a class for an expanded clone.

J: TRBJ2-7; V: TRBV19; D: TRBD2; size: -; CDR3: CASSPRWLAGDDPYEQYF; DNA: TGTGCCAGTAGTCCCCGGTGGCTAGCGGGTGACGACCCCTACGAGCAGTACTTC
J: TRBJ2-5; V: TRBV7-8; D: TRBD2; size: -; CDR3: CASSLIASGVQETQYF; DNA: TGTGCCAGCAGCTTAATCGCTAGCGGGGTCCAAGAGACCCAGTACTTC
J: TRBJ1-2; V: TRBV6-5; D: TRBD1; size: -; CDR3: CATEGQTPTSGYTF; DNA: TGTGCCACGGAGGGACAGACCCCCACGAGTGGCTACACCTTC
J: TRBJ2-5; V: TRBV28; D: -; size: -; CDR3: CASSLRETQYF; DNA: TGTGCCAGCAGTTTGAGGGAGACCCAGTACTTC
J: TRBJ2-7; V: TRBV6-5; D: TRBD2; size: -; CDR3: CASSPTGGIRYEQYF; DNA: TGTGCCAGCAGTCCCACGGGGGGAATCCGCTACGAGCAGTACTTC
J: TRBJ2-5; V: TRBV10-1; D: TRBD2; size: -; CDR3: CASSESGIQETQYF; DNA: TGCGCCAGCAGTGAGAGCGGGATCCAAGAGACCCAGTACTTC
J: TRBJ2-1; V: TRBV19; D: -; size: -; CDR3: CASSPDHPSSYNEQFF; DNA: TGTGCCAGTAGTCCCGATCACCCCAGCTCCTACAATGAGCAGTTCTTC
J: TRBJ1-3; V: TRBV7-2; D: -; size: once; CDR3: CASSLGYGDTIYF; DNA: TGTGCCAGCAGCTTAGGGTACGGAGACACCATATATTTT
J: TRBJ1-6; V: TRBV9; D: TRBD1; size: -; CDR3: CASSERPEGQGGSPLHF; DNA: TGTGCCAGCAGCGAGAGGCCCGAGGGACAGGGAGGGTCACCCCTCCACTTT
J: TRBJ2-7; V: TRBV30; D: TRBD1; size: -; CDR3: CAWDGQGFSYEQYF; DNA: TGTGCCTGGGACGGACAGGGCTTCTCCTACGAGCAGTACTTC
J: TRBJ1-1; V: TRBV19; D: TRBD1; size: -; CDR3: CASSTWTGRNTEAFF; DNA: TGTGCCAGTAGTACCTGGACAGGGAGGAACACTGAAGCTTTCTTT
J: TRBJ2-1; V: TRBV7-3; D: TRBD2; size: few; CDR3: CASSPGLGDNEQFF; DNA: TGTGCCAGCAGCCCTGGACTAGGCGACAATGAGCAGTTCTTC
J: TRBJ2-1; V: TRBV11-3; D: -; size: few; CDR3: CASSSGLDNEQFF; DNA: TGTGCCAGCAGCTCAGGACTGGACAATGAGCAGTTCTTC
J: TRBJ1-6; V: TRBV30; D: -; size: -; CDR3: CAWSPERKRPPLHF; DNA: TGTGCCTGGAGTCCAGAGCGTAAGCGTCCCCCCCTCCACTTT